This TCR beta chain was sequenced during a study of shared clonotypes between healthy human individuals. This clone occurred once. Other DNA variants within this sample encode the same CDR3. The ends were cut back, 3 bases at V and 5 bases at J, with 10 bases in the middle. This CDR3 comprises 13 residues. Germline CDR1 reads MDHEN; CDR2 reads SYDVKM. This table comes from immunoSEQ multiplex PCR, and its TCRdb copy is limited to in-frame clones, with some not included. The sample has hundreds of thousands of clones, around 74% seen once. Sequencing input: memory CD4+ T cells sorted from blood. The subset: CD45RA-negative fraction. V usage is TRBV28 and J usage is TRBJ1-2; D perhaps matches TRBD1 (6 bases). This receptor was taken from a woman under 40 in good health. Written as DNA, the CDR3 is TGTGCCAGCAGTTTCAGGGGATCTTATGGCTACACCTTC. Residues: CASSFRGSYGYTF.